This TCR beta chain was sequenced in a study of CD4+ T cells in melanoma. Findings and caveats of the study: CD8+ T cell, macrophage and B cell function reportedly correlated with neoantigen-specific CD4+ T cells.

About this clone: Antigen: not known.

Trimming cost V 4 bases and J 3 bases, with 10 bases left between them. Germline V gene sequence: CDR1 SGHNT, CDR2 YYREEE (reference sequence). The CDR3 extends over 13 amino acids. The data were produced by immunoSEQ multiplex PCR, yet TCRdb's version contains in-frame clones alone and is incomplete. The sample shows 12,000 to 15,000 clones, around 68% of them seen only once. V usage is TRBV5-4 and J usage is TRBJ1-2; a weak D match, TRBD1 (5 bases). The clonotype comes from a human donor with melanoma. Sequences were obtained from cells from a culture (not recorded whether cultured in vitro). The CDR3 protein is CASSTGPHYGYTF. CDR3 coding DNA: TGTGCCAGCAGCACGGGACCCCACTATGGCTACACCTTC.